This is a list of T cell receptor beta chains from one sample in a study of a mutant IDH1 vaccine in newly diagnosed glioma. These receptors' targets are unknown. Profiled with immunoSEQ multiplex PCR; TCRdb holds only in-frame clones, not every one. Among tens of thousands of clones, around four fifths were seen once, and the ten largest hold roughly 5%. The sequences come from PBMCs, collected from a glioma patient whose treatment included an IDH1 peptide vaccine. The source of these receptors is a middle-aged man with glioma. CDR3s include the opening cysteine and the closing phenylalanine or tryptophan. A D gene is named only where the DNA matches it firmly. A clone size is listed for some rows: how often the clone was seen (once, few, many), or a class if it is expanded.

DNA: TGTGCCAGCAGCACGGGACAGGCCCTGGCGACCCAGTACTTC
CDR3: CASSTGQALATQYF
size: .
D: TRBD1
J: TRBJ2-5
V: TRBV5-4
length: 14

DNA: TGTGCCAGCAGTTCCCTGGGAAAGGGCAATCAGCCCCAGCATTTT
CDR3: CASSSLGKGNQPQHF
size: .
D: .
J: TRBJ1-5
V: TRBV27
length: 15

DNA: TGTGCCAGCAGCTCTAGCGGGGGGGTCCGAGGGGAGCTGTTTTTT
CDR3: CASSSSGGVRGELFF
size: .
D: TRBD2
J: TRBJ2-2
V: TRBV7-6
length: 15

DNA: TGTGCCAGTAGTATATCCTCGCACACTGAAGCTTTCTTT
CDR3: CASSISSHTEAFF
size: medium-sized
D: .
J: TRBJ1-1
V: TRBV19
length: 13

DNA: TGTGCCAGCAAGGGAGGGGGGGCAGGCGAGCAGTACTTC
CDR3: CASKGGGAGEQYF
size: .
D: .
J: TRBJ2-7
V: TRBV2
length: 13

DNA: TGTGCCGTGCTGGATGGCCCCTACGAGCAGTACTTC
CDR3: CAVLDGPYEQYF
size: .
D: .
J: TRBJ2-7
V: TRBV30
length: 12

DNA: TGTGCCAGCAGGGACACCGGATCCTACGAGCAGTACTTC
CDR3: CASRDTGSYEQYF
size: once
D: .
J: TRBJ2-7
V: TRBV7-8
length: 13

DNA: TGTGCCAGCAGCCGGGACAGCCCAATTGAAAAACTGTTTTTT
CDR3: CASSRDSPIEKLFF
size: .
D: TRBD1
J: TRBJ1-4
V: TRBV2
length: 14

DNA: TGTGCCAGCAGTCCACATATGGAAAGGTGGGATGGCTACACCTTC
CDR3: CASSPHMERWDGYTF
size: .
D: .
J: TRBJ1-2
V: TRBV6-5
length: 15

DNA: TGTGCCATCAGTGAGAGTACAGGGTCCAACGATGAGCAGTTCTTC
CDR3: CAISESTGSNDEQFF
size: .
D: .
J: TRBJ2-1
V: TRBV10-3
length: 15

DNA: TGCGCCAGCAGCCCGGGACTAAGCGATGGCTACACCTTC
CDR3: CASSPGLSDGYTF
size: .
D: .
J: TRBJ1-2
V: TRBV4-3
length: 13

DNA: TGTGCCAGCAGCGACGGACCTAGCGGGGGCCAGTTCTTC
CDR3: CASSDGPSGGQFF
size: .
D: TRBD2
J: TRBJ2-1
V: TRBV5-5
length: 13

DNA: TGTGCCAGCAGTGATGGACGGGCCTCTGGAAACACCATATATTTT
CDR3: CASSDGRASGNTIYF
size: .
D: .
J: TRBJ1-3
V: TRBV2
length: 15

DNA: TGCGCCAGCAGCCCCGGGGGGGCCCCCTCGAACACCGGGGAGCTGTTTTTT
CDR3: CASSPGGAPSNTGELFF
size: .
D: TRBD2
J: TRBJ2-2
V: TRBV5-1
length: 17

DNA: TGTGCCAGCTCAGTGGAGTACCAAGAGACCCAGTACTTC
CDR3: CASSVEYQETQYF
size: .
D: .
J: TRBJ2-5
V: TRBV6-1
length: 13

DNA: TGTGCCAGCAGACCTCAGGGGCTGGGGTTGAACACTGAAGCTTTCTTT
CDR3: CASRPQGLGLNTEAFF
size: .
D: .
J: TRBJ1-1
V: TRBV25-1
length: 16

DNA: TGTGCCAGCAGCATCCGCCCCGGGGCGGTAAACTACGAGCAGTACTTC
CDR3: CASSIRPGAVNYEQYF
size: few
D: .
J: TRBJ2-7
V: TRBV5-6
length: 16

DNA: TGTGCCAGCACCGGAACAGGGATAATGGAGACCCAGTACTTC
CDR3: CASTGTGIMETQYF
size: few
D: .
J: TRBJ2-5
V: TRBV6-6
length: 14

DNA: TGTGCCAGCAGCGCAGGGGGGGACAGGGGATCCACCATACCCTATGGCTACACCTTC
CDR3: CASSAGGDRGSTIPYGYTF
size: .
D: TRBD1
J: TRBJ1-2
V: TRBV7-9
length: 19

DNA: TGTGCCTGGAGTGTATTCCGGGACAGGGGGGGAAAACTGTTTTTT
CDR3: CAWSVFRDRGGKLFF
size: .
D: TRBD1
J: TRBJ1-4
V: TRBV30
length: 15

DNA: TGTGCCAGCAGTATCGGGAGAAACTATGGCTACACCTTC
CDR3: CASSIGRNYGYTF
size: .
D: .
J: TRBJ1-2
V: TRBV27
length: 13

DNA: TGTGCCAGCAGCTTCGGGCCGAACAATGAGCAGTTCTTC
CDR3: CASSFGPNNEQFF
size: .
D: .
J: TRBJ2-1
V: TRBV5-6
length: 13

DNA: TGTGCCAGCAGCTTATCGGTCGCAACCGGGGAGCTGTTTTTT
CDR3: CASSLSVATGELFF
size: few
D: .
J: TRBJ2-2
V: TRBV11-1
length: 14

DNA: TGTGCCAGCAGCTTATTGCCGGGCACCGGGGAGCTGTTTTTT
CDR3: CASSLLPGTGELFF
size: .
D: .
J: TRBJ2-2
V: TRBV5-4
length: 14

DNA: TGTGCCAGCAGTGAAGGGGCAAGAGGTACCATATATTTT
CDR3: CASSEGARGTIYF
size: .
D: .
J: TRBJ1-3
V: TRBV6-1
length: 13

DNA: TGTGCCAGCAGTGAAGGCGGGGGCTTTTCCTACAATGAGCAGTTCTTC
CDR3: CASSEGGGFSYNEQFF
size: .
D: .
J: TRBJ2-1
V: TRBV25-1
length: 16

DNA: TGTGCCAGCAGGGGAGAAGAGACCCAGTACTTC
CDR3: CASRGEETQYF
size: .
D: .
J: TRBJ2-5
V: TRBV2
length: 11

DNA: TGTGCCAGCAGCAAAGGTCAAGGGGAGGTTCATCAGCCCCAGCATTTT
CDR3: CASSKGQGEVHQPQHF
size: .
D: .
J: TRBJ1-5
V: TRBV21-1
length: 16

DNA: TGTGCCAGCAGTGAATTACAGGGCGTCGAGCAGTACTTC
CDR3: CASSELQGVEQYF
size: .
D: .
J: TRBJ2-7
V: TRBV2
length: 13

DNA: TGCGCCAGCAGTGCGGGGGTCCCAGATACGCAGTATTTT
CDR3: CASSAGVPDTQYF
size: .
D: .
J: TRBJ2-3
V: TRBV10-2
length: 13

DNA: TGTGCTAGTGGTTTGGCTTACGGGACAGCGAACACTGAAGCTTTCTTT
CDR3: CASGLAYGTANTEAFF
size: .
D: TRBD1
J: TRBJ1-1
V: TRBV12-5
length: 16

DNA: TGTGCCAGCAGTCCCACGGGGGGAGATACGCAGTATTTT
CDR3: CASSPTGGDTQYF
size: .
D: TRBD2
J: TRBJ2-3
V: TRBV6-6
length: 13

DNA: TGTGCCAGCAAACGGGATGCCAGCCTCAGATACGAGCAGTACTTC
CDR3: CASKRDASLRYEQYF
size: .
D: .
J: TRBJ2-7
V: TRBV6-5
length: 15

DNA: TGCGCCAGCAGCTTGGGGGGGACAGTGGTGAGGAACATTCAGTACTTC
CDR3: CASSLGGTVVRNIQYF
size: .
D: TRBD1
J: TRBJ2-4
V: TRBV5-1
length: 16

DNA: TGCAGCGGGGGATCGGTTATCGATGAGCAGTTCTTC
CDR3: CSGGSVIDEQFF
size: .
D: .
J: TRBJ2-1
V: TRBV29-1
length: 12

DNA: TGCGCCAGCAGCTTGGAGGGCAGGTCCCCCTATGGCTACACCTTC
CDR3: CASSLEGRSPYGYTF
size: .
D: .
J: TRBJ1-2
V: TRBV5-1
length: 15

DNA: TGTGCCAGCAGTACGAATGGAAACACCATATATTTT
CDR3: CASSTNGNTIYF
size: .
D: .
J: TRBJ1-3
V: TRBV6-6
length: 12

DNA: TGTGCCAGCAGTTACGCGGGACAGTCCTACGAGCAGTACTTC
CDR3: CASSYAGQSYEQYF
size: .
D: .
J: TRBJ2-7
V: TRBV6-5
length: 14

DNA: TGTGCCAGCACCAAGGGAGGGGGGGACAATGAGCAGTTCTTC
CDR3: CASTKGGGDNEQFF
size: .
D: .
J: TRBJ2-1
V: TRBV27
length: 14

DNA: TGTGCCAGCAGCCCTGAGACACACATGAACACTGAAGCTTTCTTT
CDR3: CASSPETHMNTEAFF
size: .
D: .
J: TRBJ1-1
V: TRBV5-4
length: 15

DNA: TGTGCCACCAGCAGAGATCAGCAGCCCCAGCATTTT
CDR3: CATSRDQQPQHF
size: .
D: .
J: TRBJ1-5
V: TRBV15
length: 12

DNA: TGTGCCAGCAGCAAAGTAGTAGGGGCGGGGGAGACCCAGTACTTC
CDR3: CASSKVVGAGETQYF
size: .
D: .
J: TRBJ2-5
V: TRBV7-3
length: 15

DNA: TGTGCCTGGAGTTCGACAGGGGCCTACGAGCAGTACTTC
CDR3: CAWSSTGAYEQYF
size: .
D: TRBD1
J: TRBJ2-7
V: TRBV30
length: 13

DNA: TGTGCCAGCAGCTTAGTCTACAGGACCGAGCAGCCCCAGCATTTT
CDR3: CASSLVYRTEQPQHF
size: .
D: .
J: TRBJ1-5
V: TRBV7-2
length: 15

DNA: TGCGCCAGTCAAGCTAGCGGGGACGAGCAGTACTTC
CDR3: CASQASGDEQYF
size: .
D: TRBD2
J: TRBJ2-7
V: TRBV5-1
length: 12

DNA: TGTGCCTGCCGGGGGCAAGGGTATGGCTACACCTTC
CDR3: CACRGQGYGYTF
size: few
D: .
J: TRBJ1-2
V: TRBV6-5
length: 12

DNA: TGTGCCAGCAGTGAATGGGCGAACACCGGGGAGCTGTTTTTT
CDR3: CASSEWANTGELFF
size: .
D: .
J: TRBJ2-2
V: TRBV6-4
length: 14

DNA: TGTGCCAGCAGCGATCCTACTAGCGGGGGGACCTACAATGAGCAGTTCTTC
CDR3: CASSDPTSGGTYNEQFF
size: .
D: TRBD2
J: TRBJ2-1
V: TRBV9
length: 17

DNA: TGCAGCGTTCCTCCGACAGGGAACCATGGCTACACCTTC
CDR3: CSVPPTGNHGYTF
size: .
D: TRBD1
J: TRBJ1-2
V: TRBV29-1
length: 13

DNA: TGTGCCAGTAGTAGGCAGGGGAGGTACAATGAGCAGTTCTTC
CDR3: CASSRQGRYNEQFF
size: .
D: .
J: TRBJ2-1
V: TRBV19
length: 14

DNA: TGTGCCAGCAGCTTGCCCAGGAGTGTATATGGCTACACCTTC
CDR3: CASSLPRSVYGYTF
size: .
D: .
J: TRBJ1-2
V: TRBV5-8
length: 14

DNA: TGTGCCAGCAGCCAGACGTGGGGATACGAGCAGTACTTC
CDR3: CASSQTWGYEQYF
size: .
D: .
J: TRBJ2-7
V: TRBV11-3
length: 13

DNA: TGTGCCAGCAGCGTAGATACCGCGTCGGAGACCCAGTACTTC
CDR3: CASSVDTASETQYF
size: .
D: .
J: TRBJ2-5
V: TRBV9
length: 14

DNA: TGTGCCATCCTCGGGACGGACGACAGTTATGGCTACACCTTC
CDR3: CAILGTDDSYGYTF
size: .
D: .
J: TRBJ1-2
V: TRBV10-3
length: 14

DNA: TGTGCCTGGAAACGGGACCTCTCGAACACTGAAGCTTTCTTT
CDR3: CAWKRDLSNTEAFF
size: few
D: .
J: TRBJ1-1
V: TRBV30
length: 14